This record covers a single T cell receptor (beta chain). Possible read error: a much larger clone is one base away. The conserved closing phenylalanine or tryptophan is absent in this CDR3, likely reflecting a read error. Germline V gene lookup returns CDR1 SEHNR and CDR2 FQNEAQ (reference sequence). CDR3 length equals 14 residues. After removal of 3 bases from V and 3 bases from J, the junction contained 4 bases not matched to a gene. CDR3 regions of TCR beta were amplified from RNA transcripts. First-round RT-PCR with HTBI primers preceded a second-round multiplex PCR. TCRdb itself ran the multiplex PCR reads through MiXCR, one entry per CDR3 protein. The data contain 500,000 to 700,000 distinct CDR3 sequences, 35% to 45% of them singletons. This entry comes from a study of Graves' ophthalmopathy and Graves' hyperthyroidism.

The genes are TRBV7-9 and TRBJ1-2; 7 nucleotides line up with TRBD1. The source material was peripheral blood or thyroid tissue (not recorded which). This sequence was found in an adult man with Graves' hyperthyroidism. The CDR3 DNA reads TGTGCCAGCAGCTTGCAGGGGGGACACTATGGCTACACCGTC. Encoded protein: CASSLQGGHYGYTV.